A single sample gave rise to the 15 T cell receptor beta chains below, sequenced in a study of cytomegalovirus exposure and HLA in healthy donors. Amplification used 60 Vbeta primers and 13 Jbeta primers. The repertoire was sequenced with immunoSEQ multiplex PCR; TCRdb's copy has only in-frame clones and lacks some. The table lists 180,000 or so clones, roughly 74% of them singletons. Sequenced input: PBMCs. The receptors were gathered from a woman in her thirties or forties in good health and CMV-seropositive.

The chain has TRBV4-2 and TRBJ1-4; 7 positions agree with TRBD1. V dropped 0 bases and J dropped 8; count of bases not matched to a gene: 9. The CDR3 contains 16 residues. The germline CDR1 and CDR2 sequences are LGHNA and YNFKEQ. CDR3 DNA: TGTGCCAGCAGCCAAGAATCCCCAGGGGGTAAGGAAAAACTGTTTTTT. Translating gives CASSQESPGGKEKLFF.

V usage is TRBV28 and J usage is TRBJ2-6, with D unresolved. V was clipped by 6 bases and J by 1 base, with 7 bases between them. The CDR3 has 14 residues. CDR1 is MDHEN and CDR2 is SYDVKM in the germline V gene. CDR3 nucleotides: TGTGCCAGCAGCCCTGCGTCTGGGGCCAACGTCCTGACTTTC. Translation gives CASSPASGANVLTF.

The chain combines TRBV27 with TRBJ1-2; 9 positions match TRBD1. The CDR3 has 14 residues. Per germline, CDR1 MNHEY and CDR2 SMNVEV (reference sequence). After removal of 5 bases from V and 5 bases from J, the junction contained 6 bases not matched to a gene. The chain's CDR3 is CASSADRGPYGYTF. The CDR3 bases are TGTGCCAGCAGTGCGGACAGGGGCCCGTATGGCTACACCTTC.

This chain joins TRBV7-3 and TRBJ2-2; TRBD2 matches at 9 bases. The CDR3 sequence is 16 residues long. Trimming cost V 3 bases and J 2 bases; bases outside gene matches: 4. Germline CDR1 is SGHTA and CDR2 is FQGTGA. CDR3 nucleotides: TGTGCCAGCAGCTTGGCGGGAGGGTCAAACACCGGGGAGCTGTTTTTT. This sequence encodes CASSLAGGSNTGELFF. Based on the CDR3 plus reference TRBV7-3 and TRBJ2-2, the full variable domain is GAGVSQTPSNKVTEKGKYVELRCDPISGHTALYWYRQSLGQGPEFLIYFQGTGAADDSGLPNDRFFAVRPEGSVSTLKIQRTERGDSAVYLCASSLAGGSNTGELFFGEGSRLTVL.

The chain is built from TRBV5-1 and TRBJ2-7; D is uncertain. CDR1 is SGHRS and CDR2 is YFSETQ in the germline V gene. The CDR3 is 13 amino acids. Trimming pared 2 bases from V and 3 bases from J, leaving 9 bases between. The CDR3 coding sequence is TGCGCCAGCAGCTTCCTTCCAGGCTACGAGCAGTACTTC. As protein: CASSFLPGYEQYF.

This clone was seen a single time. The chain recombines TRBV6-1 with TRBJ2-7, with a weak D call TRBD1 (5 bases). Germline V gene data show CDR1 as MNHNS and CDR2 as SASEGT. V was shortened by 7 bases and J by 3 bases, with 16 bases between the two germline ends. This CDR3 is 14 amino acids long. The CDR3 nucleotides read TGTGCCAGCAAGCCAGGTCGTCAGGGCTACGAGCAGTACTTC. This codes for CASKPGRQGYEQYF.

The chain couples TRBV10-1 to TRBJ2-7; the D is unclear. Trimming took off 10 bases at V and 7 bases at J, with 11 bases between the two ends. There are 10 residues in the CDR3. Germline lookup yields CDR1 WNHNN and CDR2 SYGVQD (reference sequence). As DNA, the CDR3 is TGCGCCATACCCGTCTATGAGCAGTACTTC. Its translation: CAIPVYEQYF.

V is TRBV6-5 and J is TRBJ2-7; TRBD1 agrees at 9 bases. This CDR3 has 15 amino acids. Looked up from germline, CDR1 is MNHEY and CDR2 is SVGAGI. J lost 3 bases, V lost 6 bases, and 9 bases had no gene match. The CDR3 bases are TGTGCCAGCAGACCCCACAGGGGGCCTGACTACGAGCAGTACTTC. Residues: CASRPHRGPDYEQYF.

This chain joins TRBV30 and TRBJ1-5; no firm D call. This CDR3 has 13 amino acids. Trimming removed 0 bases from V and 4 bases from J, with 7 bases in between. Germline loops: CDR1 GTSNPN, CDR2 SVGIG (reference sequence). CDR3 in amino acids: CAWSVLENQPQHF. The DNA of the CDR3 is TGTGCCTGGAGTGTTCTGGAGAATCAGCCCCAGCATTTT.

The rearrangement uses TRBV4-3 and TRBJ1-3, with D uncertain. There are 17 residues in the CDR3. Trimming removed 0 bases at V and 0 bases at J, with 12 bases between. Germline V gene sequence: CDR1 LGHNA, CDR2 YSLEER. This CDR3 is CASSQDWGDPSGNTIYF. The CDR3 nucleotides are TGCGCCAGCAGCCAAGATTGGGGAGACCCCTCTGGAAACACCATATATTTT.

V usage is TRBV5-6 and J usage is TRBJ2-5; D perhaps matches TRBD1 (6 bases). The end of the DNA is better explained by TRBJ2-7, so the J call may be wrong. The V gene's germline CDR1 is SGHDT and CDR2 YYEEEE. This CDR3 is 12 amino acids long. The CDR3 DNA follows: TGTGCCAGCAGCCAGGACAGATACGAGCAGTACTTC. It codes for CASSQDRYEQYF.

This clone was picked up a small number of times. This chain links TRBV6-1 with TRBJ2-1, with a weak D call TRBD2 (5 bases). The germline CDR1 and CDR2 sequences are MNHNS and SASEGT. The germline V and J ends were trimmed by 0 bases and 0 bases, with 9 bases remaining between them. This CDR3 region has 16 residues. In nucleotides, the CDR3 is TGTGCCAGCAGTGAAGCAGCCGGGGTCTCCTACAATGAGCAGTTCTTC. Amino acids: CASSEAAGVSYNEQFF.

The genes are TRBV19 and TRBJ1-4; D possibly corresponds to TRBD1 (5 bases). This CDR3 is 14 amino acids long. V lost 1 base and J lost 9, with 12 bases in between. Germline loops: CDR1 LNHDA, CDR2 SQIVND (reference sequence). The CDR3 nucleotides read TGTGCCAGTAGTATAGGGGGCATGTCGAAAAAACTGTTTTTT. The encoded protein is CASSIGGMSKKLFF.

This chain's CDR3 is CASSLLGVHYEQYF. CDR3 nucleotides: TGTGCCAGCAGTTTATTAGGAGTGCACTACGAGCAGTACTTC. V is TRBV28 and J is TRBJ2-7, with D unclear. Trimming removed 1 base from V and 3 bases from J, with 10 bases in between. Germline V gene lookup returns CDR1 MDHEN and CDR2 SYDVKM. The CDR3 loop spans 14 amino acids.

Points on this clone: Relative to the germline gene, one junction end is altered; a read error may explain this. CDR3 sequence: CASSRAGGAETQYF. CDR3 bases: TGTGCTAGCAGCCGTGCAGGGGGCGCTGAGACCCAGTACTTC. V and J are TRBV7-7 and TRBJ2-5, with TRBD1 matching over 8 bases. Germline V gene lookup returns CDR1 SSHAT and CDR2 FNYEAQ (reference sequence). There are 14 residues in the CDR3.